This TCR beta chain was profiled in a study of OX40 agonist ivuxolimab in advanced cancers. Looking at the study overall: Melanoma, hepatocellular carcinoma, head and neck or renal cell cancer occurred in dose-escalation patients. Findings and caveats of the study: Partial responders dosed at 0.1-3.0 mg/kg displayed clonal expansion ranking among the lowest. Clonal expansion was seen in CD4+ and CD8+ blood T cells by week 6 at 0.1 to 3.0 mg/kg.

In the case of this clone: Antigen unknown.

The CDR3 runs 16 residues. The germline CDR1 and CDR2 sequences are SGDLS and YYNGEE. J lost 5 bases, V lost 3 bases, and 13 bases had no gene match. Data came from immunoSEQ multiplex PCR; TCRdb stores just in-frame clones and leaves some out. The sample contains over 50,000 clones, 85% to 90% of which appear only once. The sequenced sample was CD4+ or CD8+ T cells sorted from blood, obtained in a trial of the OX40 agonist ivuxolimab. The genes are TRBV9 and TRBJ2-5; 7 bases match TRBD2. The receptor comes from an adult with an advanced solid tumor such as melanoma, head and neck, liver or kidney cancer. CDR3 DNA: TGTGCCAGCAGCGACGGACTAGGAGGAACAATGGAGACCCAGTACTTC. It encodes CASSDGLGGTMETQYF.